The entry below describes one T cell receptor (beta chain). What it binds is not known. Clones were sequenced by immunoSEQ multiplex PCR, and TCRdb holds only the in-frame ones, with some missing. The sample has 190,000 or so clones; about 72% are singletons. This sample is drawn from a study of cytotoxic CD8 clonotypes in ibrutinib-treated CLL. General study results and limits: Clonality increased at ibrutinib response, then returned toward baseline at progression.

Per the germline V gene, CDR1 is KGHSH and CDR2 is LQKENI. The CDR3 extends over 13 amino acids. Trimming cost V 0 bases and J 6 bases, with 8 bases left between them. The specimen was PBMCs, collected after 24 months of ibrutinib treatment. This rearrangement joins TRBV18 to TRBJ1-1; D ambiguous. The clonotype was recovered from a human donor with chronic lymphocytic leukemia. CDR3 in amino acids: CASSPPSGAEAFF. Written as DNA, the CDR3 is TGTGCCAGCTCACCACCGAGTGGGGCTGAAGCTTTCTTT.